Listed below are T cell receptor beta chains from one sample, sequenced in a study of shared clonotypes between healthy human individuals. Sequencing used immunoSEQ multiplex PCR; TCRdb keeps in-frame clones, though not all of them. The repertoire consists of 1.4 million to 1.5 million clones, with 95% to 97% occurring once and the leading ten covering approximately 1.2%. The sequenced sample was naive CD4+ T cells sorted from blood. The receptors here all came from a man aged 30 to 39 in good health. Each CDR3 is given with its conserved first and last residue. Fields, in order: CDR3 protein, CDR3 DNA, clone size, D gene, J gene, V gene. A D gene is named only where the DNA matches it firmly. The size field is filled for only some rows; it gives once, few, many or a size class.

cdr3_aa: CASRYPSSYEQYF; cdr3_nt: TGTGCCAGCAGATACCCAAGCTCCTACGAGCAGTACTTC; clone_size: .; d_call: .; j_call: TRBJ2-7; v_call: TRBV28
cdr3_aa: CASLAGVGEQYF; cdr3_nt: TGTGCCAGCCTAGCGGGAGTCGGGGAGCAGTACTTC; clone_size: .; d_call: TRBD2; j_call: TRBJ2-7; v_call: TRBV28
cdr3_aa: CASSLVSLPGLAAFYEQYF; cdr3_nt: TGCGCCAGCAGCTTGGTATCCCTACCGGGACTAGCGGCCTTCTACGAGCAGTACTTC; clone_size: once; d_call: TRBD2; j_call: TRBJ2-7; v_call: TRBV5-1
cdr3_aa: CAWSREKLFF; cdr3_nt: TGTGCCTGGAGCCGGGAAAAACTGTTTTTT; clone_size: .; d_call: .; j_call: TRBJ1-4; v_call: TRBV30
cdr3_aa: CASSPRAGVPYEQYF; cdr3_nt: TGTGCCAGCAGCCCGCGGGCAGGGGTTCCCTACGAGCAGTACTTC; clone_size: .; d_call: .; j_call: TRBJ2-7; v_call: TRBV9
cdr3_aa: CAISESRSNYGYTF; cdr3_nt: TGTGCCATCAGTGAGTCACGGTCGAACTATGGCTACACCTTC; clone_size: .; d_call: .; j_call: TRBJ1-2; v_call: TRBV10-3
cdr3_aa: CASSLAYPKAFF; cdr3_nt: TGTGCCAGCAGCTTGGCTTACCCCAAAGCTTTCTTT; clone_size: .; d_call: .; j_call: TRBJ1-1; v_call: TRBV5-8
cdr3_aa: CASSALGQGAYEQYF; cdr3_nt: TGTGCCAGCAGTGCTTTGGGACAGGGGGCCTACGAGCAGTACTTC; clone_size: .; d_call: TRBD1; j_call: TRBJ2-7; v_call: TRBV28
cdr3_aa: CASSDLAGKQYF; cdr3_nt: TGCGCCAGCAGTGACCTAGCGGGAAAGCAGTACTTC; clone_size: few; d_call: TRBD2; j_call: TRBJ2-7; v_call: TRBV10-1
cdr3_aa: CASSLRVLTGLAEYEQYF; cdr3_nt: TGTGCCAGCAGTTTGAGGGTTTTAACAGGGCTAGCGGAATACGAGCAGTACTTC; clone_size: .; d_call: .; j_call: TRBJ2-7; v_call: TRBV28
cdr3_aa: CASSRRVAGPQIDEQFF; cdr3_nt: TGTGCCAGCAGCCGCAGAGTAGCGGGACCGCAGATCGATGAGCAGTTCTTC; clone_size: .; d_call: TRBD2; j_call: TRBJ2-1; v_call: TRBV7-6
cdr3_aa: CASSTRLAGAVETQYF; cdr3_nt: TGTGCCAGTAGTACGAGACTAGCGGGAGCGGTGGAGACCCAGTACTTC; clone_size: once; d_call: TRBD2; j_call: TRBJ2-5; v_call: TRBV19
cdr3_aa: CASSITGVNGYTF; cdr3_nt: TGTGCCAGCAGTATAACAGGAGTGAATGGCTACACCTTC; clone_size: .; d_call: .; j_call: TRBJ1-2; v_call: TRBV28
cdr3_aa: CASSTGDWTSGRHEQFF; cdr3_nt: TGTGCCAGTAGCACAGGCGACTGGACTAGCGGGAGACATGAGCAGTTCTTC; clone_size: .; d_call: TRBD2; j_call: TRBJ2-1; v_call: TRBV19
cdr3_aa: CATSRDPLYEQYF; cdr3_nt: TGTGCCACCAGCAGAGACCCACTCTACGAGCAGTACTTC; clone_size: .; d_call: .; j_call: TRBJ2-7; v_call: TRBV15
cdr3_aa: CTSSFYRGRLAYEQYF; cdr3_nt: TGCACCAGCAGCTTCTATAGGGGAAGACTAGCCTACGAGCAGTACTTC; clone_size: .; d_call: .; j_call: TRBJ2-7; v_call: TRBV1
cdr3_aa: CASMITEDYGYTF; cdr3_nt: TGTGCCAGCATGATCACAGAAGACTATGGCTACACCTTC; clone_size: .; d_call: .; j_call: TRBJ1-2; v_call: TRBV2
cdr3_aa: CASSRITGVSGNTIYF; cdr3_nt: TGCGCCAGCAGCCGAATAACAGGTGTCTCTGGAAACACCATATATTTT; clone_size: once; d_call: .; j_call: TRBJ1-3; v_call: TRBV4-1
cdr3_aa: CASSWSRENIQYF; cdr3_nt: TGTGCCAGCAGCTGGTCGAGGGAAAACATTCAGTACTTC; clone_size: .; d_call: .; j_call: TRBJ2-4; v_call: TRBV11-2
cdr3_aa: CASSYLSLAGAHEQYF; cdr3_nt: TGTGCCAGCAGTTATTTATCCTTAGCGGGAGCCCACGAGCAGTACTTC; clone_size: .; d_call: TRBD2; j_call: TRBJ2-7; v_call: TRBV7-8
cdr3_aa: CASSQVGRGDNEQFF; cdr3_nt: TGCGCCAGCAGCCAAGTTGGCAGGGGCGACAATGAGCAGTTCTTC; clone_size: .; d_call: .; j_call: TRBJ2-1; v_call: TRBV4-3
cdr3_aa: CAWKTTTDYGYTF; cdr3_nt: TGTGCCTGGAAGACAACCACCGACTATGGCTACACCTTC; clone_size: .; d_call: .; j_call: TRBJ1-2; v_call: TRBV30
cdr3_aa: CASSGTSGTGPWDEQFF; cdr3_nt: TGTGCCAGCAGTGGGACTAGCGGAACCGGTCCCTGGGATGAGCAGTTCTTC; clone_size: .; d_call: TRBD2; j_call: TRBJ2-1; v_call: TRBV28
cdr3_aa: CASSLTDSSYGYTF; cdr3_nt: TGCGCCAGCAGCTTAACCGACAGCTCCTATGGCTACACCTTC; clone_size: .; d_call: .; j_call: TRBJ1-2; v_call: TRBV5-1
cdr3_aa: CASSLRDRVYEQYF; cdr3_nt: TGTGCCAGCAGCTTAAGGGACAGGGTGTACGAGCAGTACTTC; clone_size: .; d_call: TRBD1; j_call: TRBJ2-7; v_call: TRBV5-8
cdr3_aa: CASSEVGFPSFWNEQFF; cdr3_nt: TGTGCCAGCAGTGAAGTGGGATTCCCTAGCTTTTGGAATGAGCAGTTCTTC; clone_size: .; d_call: .; j_call: TRBJ2-1; v_call: TRBV6-1
cdr3_aa: CASSVLRQGRLYEQYF; cdr3_nt: TGTGCCAGTAGTGTCCTTCGACAGGGAAGGCTCTACGAGCAGTACTTC; clone_size: .; d_call: TRBD1; j_call: TRBJ2-7; v_call: TRBV19
cdr3_aa: CASSFPGSRSYEQYF; cdr3_nt: TGTGCCAGCAGTTTCCCAGGTTCTAGATCCTACGAGCAGTACTTC; clone_size: once; d_call: .; j_call: TRBJ2-7; v_call: TRBV28
cdr3_aa: CASSFLPMETQYF; cdr3_nt: TGCGCCAGCAGCTTCCTCCCGATGGAGACCCAGTACTTC; clone_size: .; d_call: .; j_call: TRBJ2-5; v_call: TRBV5-1
cdr3_aa: CASSKGAGATYEQYF; cdr3_nt: TGTGCCAGCAGCAAAGGGGCAGGGGCAACCTACGAGCAGTACTTC; clone_size: .; d_call: .; j_call: TRBJ2-7; v_call: TRBV21-1
cdr3_aa: CASSHSRLAGNNEQFF; cdr3_nt: TGTGCCAGCAGTCATTCGAGACTAGCGGGAAACAATGAGCAGTTCTTC; clone_size: .; d_call: TRBD2; j_call: TRBJ2-1; v_call: TRBV7-2
cdr3_aa: CASSLAGGFQETQYF; cdr3_nt: TGTGCCAGTAGTCTAGCGGGAGGGTTCCAAGAGACCCAGTACTTC; clone_size: .; d_call: TRBD2; j_call: TRBJ2-5; v_call: TRBV19
cdr3_aa: CASSTPGGYTF; cdr3_nt: TGTGCCAGCAGTACCCCGGGCGGCTACACCTTC; clone_size: .; d_call: .; j_call: TRBJ1-2; v_call: TRBV28